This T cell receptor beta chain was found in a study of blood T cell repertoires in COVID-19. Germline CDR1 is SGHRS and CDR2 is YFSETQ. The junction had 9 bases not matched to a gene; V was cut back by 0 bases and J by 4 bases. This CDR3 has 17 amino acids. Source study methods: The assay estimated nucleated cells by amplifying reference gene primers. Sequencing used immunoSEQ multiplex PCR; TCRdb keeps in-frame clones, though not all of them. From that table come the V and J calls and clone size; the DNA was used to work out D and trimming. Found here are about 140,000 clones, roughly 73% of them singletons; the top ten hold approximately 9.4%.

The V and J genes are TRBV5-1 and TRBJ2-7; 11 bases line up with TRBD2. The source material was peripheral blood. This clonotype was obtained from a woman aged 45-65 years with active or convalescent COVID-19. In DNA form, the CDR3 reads TGCGCCAGCAGCTTGGCCACCGGGACTAGCGGCCGTTACGAGCAGTACTTC. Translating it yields CASSLATGTSGRYEQYF.